This entry concerns a single T cell receptor beta chain. Its antigen remains unidentified. Naive or memory CD4+ cells were cultured 1:1 with T cell-depleted PBMCs plus CEF. The CDR3 contains 17 residues. Germline trimming cut 1 base from V and 1 base from J; bases unmatched to any gene: 10. Germline loops: CDR1 MGHRA, CDR2 YSYEKL. The method was immunoSEQ multiplex PCR; TCRdb's version includes in-frame clones alone and lacks a portion of them. Here the sample spans about 38,000 clones, about four fifths being singletons. The sample originates from a study of CD4 T cells in relation to SARS-CoV-2 and coronaviruses. Study observations and caveats: No crossreactivity against non-spike viral proteins was tested here.

Sequencing was performed on naive CD4+ T cells from PBMCs, cultured in vitro. Documented subset: naive CD4+ T cells isolated by negative enrichment. This clonotype was sampled from an adult with COVID-19. The J gene is TRBJ2-7, the V gene TRBV4-1; 7 bases are shared with TRBD2. CDR3 DNA: TGCGCCAGCAGCCAAGGGGAGAGACGGCGGGGGTCCTACGAGCAGTACTTC. It specifies CASSQGERRRGSYEQYF.